A single sample gave rise to the 21 T cell receptor beta chains below, sequenced in a study of cytomegalovirus exposure and HLA in healthy donors (dated 2017 in TCRdb). The library came from the immunoSEQ multiplex PCR assay. For the multiplex PCR, a mixture combining 60 forward primers for TCR Vbeta segments and 13 reverse primers for TCR Jbeta segments was used. TCRdb mirrors the immuneACCESS table, restricted to in-frame sequences. Some clones are absent from its copies; in checked studies, under half trace to an unresolved V gene, and the reason for the others is unknown. This sample lists approximately 170,000 clones; 68% were detected once. The ten largest clones add up to 2.8% of the sample. What was sequenced was PBMCs. Receptor source: a woman between 40 and 50 years old in good health and CMV-seropositive.

The chain's CDR3 is CASRGQASNQPQHF. The CDR3 nucleotides read TGTGCCAGCAGAGGACAGGCTAGCAATCAGCCCCAGCATTTT. The chain couples TRBV28 to TRBJ1-5, with TRBD1 matching 7 bases. The CDR3 is 14 residues long. Germline-derived CDR1 and CDR2 are MDHEN and SYDVKM. Trimming took 6 bases from V and 0 from J; bases not matched to a gene: 2.

The genes are TRBV7-3 and TRBJ1-5; 7 nucleotides align to TRBD1. The V and J ends lost 4 bases and 9 bases, in that order; junction bases with no gene match: 12. Germline V lookup: CDR1 SGHTA, CDR2 FQGTGA. The CDR3 length is 15 residues. The CDR3 DNA reads as TGTGCCAGCAGCTCTCCGGGACAGCTGGGGGGGCCCCAGCATTTT. Amino acids: CASSSPGQLGGPQHF.

The sample holds a few counts of this clone. The CDR3 is CASSLAPGQGVYGYTF. CDR3 nucleotide sequence: TGTGCCAGCAGCTTAGCCCCGGGACAGGGAGTCTATGGCTACACCTTC. The chain employs TRBV7-2 and TRBJ1-2, with 9 bases fitting TRBD1. Unmatched junction bases numbered 6, after V lost 0 bases and J lost 4 bases. This CDR3 has 16 residues. Germline V gene lookup returns CDR1 SGHTA and CDR2 FQGNSA.

The genes are TRBV19 and TRBJ1-1; 8 nucleotides line up with TRBD1. Germline CDR1 LNHDA, CDR2 SQIVND (reference sequence). There are 13 residues in the CDR3. V was clipped by 7 bases and J by 5 bases; unmatched bases: 6. The CDR3 region is CASIPDRATEAFF. DNA for the CDR3: TGTGCCAGTATCCCGGACAGGGCGACTGAAGCTTTCTTT.

The chain carries TRBV28 and TRBJ2-1; 11 bases match TRBD2. The V gene's germline CDR1 is MDHEN and CDR2 SYDVKM. V shed 7 bases, J shed 7 bases, and the junction held 9 bases outside the gene matches. The CDR3 contains 15 residues. This chain's CDR3 is CASTVAGGPGNEQFF. The CDR3 nucleotides are TGTGCCAGCACCGTAGCGGGAGGGCCTGGGAATGAGCAGTTCTTC.

The chain uses TRBV19 and TRBJ1-2; no reliable D call. V was shortened by 7 bases and J by 4 bases, with 16 bases between the two germline ends. Per germline, CDR1 LNHDA and CDR2 SQIVND (reference sequence). The CDR3 covers 14 residues. CDR3 sequence: CASTPGRAIYGYTF. CDR3 DNA: TGTGCCAGTACCCCGGGGAGGGCAATCTATGGCTACACCTTC.

The genes are TRBV7-3 and TRBJ2-2; 7 bases align to TRBD2. J gave up 6 bases and V 5 bases, and 18 bases lay outside the gene matches. Germline CDR1 SGHTA, CDR2 FQGTGA. CDR3 size: 18 residues. The CDR3 reads CASSPRTSLNLVAGELFF. Here the CDR3 DNA reads TGTGCCAGCAGCCCCCGGACTAGTTTGAATTTGGTCGCCGGGGAGCTGTTTTTT. Based on the CDR3 plus reference TRBV7-3 and TRBJ2-2, the full variable domain is GAGVSQTPSNKVTEKGKYVELRCDPISGHTALYWYRQSLGQGPEFLIYFQGTGAADDSGLPNDRFFAVRPEGSVSTLKIQRTERGDSAVYLCASSPRTSLNLVAGELFFGEGSRLTVL.

The chain employs TRBV7-9 and TRBJ2-1; the D gene is possibly TRBD2 (6 bases). The CDR3 spans 15 residues. Germline values: CDR1 SEHNR, CDR2 FQNEAQ (reference sequence). V dropped 7 bases and J dropped 6 bases, with 19 bases sitting between them. The CDR3: CASIEGAGFGNEQFF. The CDR3 DNA sequence: TGTGCCAGCATCGAAGGGGCGGGATTTGGCAATGAGCAGTTCTTC. The complete variable domain, with remaining parts taken from reference TRBV7-9 and TRBJ2-1, reads DTGVSQNPRHKITKRGQNVTFRCDPISEHNRLYWYRQTLGQGPEFLTYFQNEAQLEKSRLLSDRFSAERPKGSFSTLEIQRTEQGDSAMYLCASIEGAGFGNEQFFGPGTRLTVL.

The CDR3 is CASSFERAAEQFF. Here the CDR3 DNA reads TGTGCCAGCAGCTTCGAGCGGGCGGCTGAGCAGTTCTTC. This chain links TRBV4-2 with TRBJ2-1; D is possibly TRBD2 (6 bases). The CDR3 has 13 amino acids. CDR1 and CDR2 (germline): LGHNA, YNFKEQ. Trimming pared 5 bases from V and 9 bases from J, leaving 14 bases between.

The gene calls are TRBV6-1 and TRBJ1-3; tentative D call: TRBD1 (5 bases). V was pared by 3 bases and J by 0 bases, with 18 bases between. The CDR3 is made up of 18 amino acids. Germline V CDR1 and CDR2: MNHNS, SASEGT. This CDR3 is CASSENIAGFISGNTIYF. CDR3 in DNA: TGTGCCAGCAGTGAGAATATAGCAGGGTTCATCTCTGGAAACACCATATATTTT.

The chain couples TRBV21-1 to TRBJ2-5; the D segment call TRBD1 is taken from the table without a DNA check. TRBV21-1 is recorded as a pseudogene. There are 15 residues in the CDR3. CDR3 nucleotides: TGTGCCAGCAGCAAAGCGGGACAGGCGCAAGAGACCCAGTACTTC. The encoded protein is CASSKAGQAQETQYF.

The chain carries TRBV28 and TRBJ1-5; 7 bases agree with TRBD1. The CDR3 length is 16 residues. Germline assignment: CDR1 MDHEN and CDR2 SYDVKM. Trimming cost V 5 bases and J 5 bases; bases outside gene matches: 12. Here the CDR3 DNA reads TGTGCCAGCAGTGGGGGAGCGGCAGGGGGAGATCAGCCCCAGCATTTT. Translation gives CASSGGAAGGDQPQHF. Variable domain in full (rest from reference TRBV28 and TRBJ1-5): DVKVTQSSRYLVKRTGEKVFLECVQDMDHENMFWYRQDPGLGLRLIYFSYDVKMKEKGDIPEGYSVSREKKERFSLILESASTNQTSMYLCASSGGAAGGDQPQHFGDGTRLSIL.

The rearrangement uses TRBV19 and TRBJ1-5; the match to TRBD1 covers 9 bases. Trimming removed 7 bases from V and 4 bases from J; junction bases left unmatched: 2. This CDR3 has 13 amino acids. Germline CDR1 LNHDA, CDR2 SQIVND (reference sequence). The CDR3 reads CASTGTGNQPQHF. CDR3 nucleotides: TGTGCCAGTACCGGGACAGGGAATCAGCCCCAGCATTTT. The full variable domain, completed using reference TRBV19 and TRBJ1-5, is DGGITQSPKYLFRKEGQNVTLSCEQNLNHDAMYWYRQDPGQGLRLIYYSQIVNDFQKGDIAEGYSVSREKKESFPLTVTSAQKNPTAFYLCASTGTGNQPQHFGDGTRLSIL.

This chain links TRBV9 with TRBJ2-2, with D tentatively TRBD1 (6 bases). The CDR3 totals 14 residues. Per germline, CDR1 SGDLS and CDR2 YYNGEE. V gave up 4 bases and J gave up 1 base, with 8 bases separating them. The chain's CDR3 is CASSQTGNTGELFF. The CDR3 nucleotides are TGTGCCAGCAGCCAGACAGGGAACACCGGGGAGCTGTTTTTT. The complete variable domain, with remaining parts taken from reference TRBV9 and TRBJ2-2, reads DSGVTQTPKHLITATGQRVTLRCSPRSGDLSVYWYQQSLDQGLQFLIQYYNGEERAKGNILERFSAQQFPDLHSELNLSSLELGDSALYFCASSQTGNTGELFFGEGSRLTVL.

Details on this clone: Germline and junction disagree at one end, which may indicate a read error. This chain connects TRBV9 to TRBJ1-5; D is unresolved. This CDR3 contains 15 residues. CDR1 SGDLS and CDR2 YYNGEE come from the germline V gene. The CDR3 is CASSLDGSSHQPQHF. The CDR3 nucleotides are TGTGCCAGCAGCCTAGACGGTTCTAGCCATCAGCCCCAGCATTTT.

V usage is TRBV7-2 and J usage is TRBJ2-7, with 9 positions matching TRBD2. The CDR3 spans 16 residues. Germline V gene sequence: CDR1 SGHTA, CDR2 FQGNSA. J lost 3 bases, V lost 4 bases, and 10 bases had no gene match. DNA of the CDR3: TGTGCCAGCAGCTACATTTTAGCGGGAGAGGGCTACGAGCAGTACTTC. Its translation is CASSYILAGEGYEQYF.

The chain has TRBV4-1 and TRBJ1-3; D is perhaps TRBD1 (5 bases). CDR3 length: 15 amino acids. The germline V and J ends were trimmed by 3 bases and 2 bases, with 11 bases remaining between them. CDR1 is MGHRA and CDR2 is YSYEKL in the germline V gene. The CDR3: CASSQSGITGNTIYF. The CDR3 DNA is TGCGCCAGCAGCCAGTCAGGGATAACTGGAAACACCATATATTTT.

V is TRBV19 and J is TRBJ2-7; unclear D gene. The CDR3 is made up of 14 amino acids. Per germline, CDR1 LNHDA and CDR2 SQIVND (reference sequence). V was cut by 3 bases and J by 2 bases, with 11 bases left in between. CDR3 amino acids: CASSMRLSTYEQYF. The CDR3 nucleotides are TGTGCCAGTAGTATGCGGTTGAGTACCTACGAGCAGTACTTC.

A few counts support this clone. V and J are TRBV19 and TRBJ1-2; 8 bases map to TRBD1. CDR1 and CDR2 from the germline V gene are LNHDA and SQIVND (reference sequence). The CDR3 length is 14 residues. The trim removed 5 bases at V and 7 bases at J, leaving 9 bases unmatched. The CDR3 protein is CASSLKTGASGYTF. The CDR3 region has the DNA TGTGCCAGTAGTCTGAAGACAGGGGCTAGTGGCTACACCTTC.

This clone was seen a few times. The chain uses TRBV29-1 and TRBJ2-3; 8 bases align to TRBD1. The CDR3 sequence is 15 residues long. The germline V gene has CDR1 SQVTM and CDR2 ANQGSEA. Trimming cost V 6 bases and J 2 bases; bases outside gene matches: 10. The CDR3 spells CSVIKGQASTDTQYF. The CDR3, as DNA: TGCAGCGTCATTAAGGGACAGGCCTCCACAGATACGCAGTATTTT.

The rearrangement uses TRBV5-1 and TRBJ2-1, with 8 nucleotides matching TRBD2. The junction had 6 bases not matched to a gene; V was cut back by 0 bases and J by 7 bases. The CDR3 has 15 amino acids. CDR1 is SGHRS, CDR2 YFSETQ, per germline. In DNA, the CDR3 is TGCGCCAGCAGCTTGGGTGCGGGGGGTTTGAATGAGCAGTTCTTC. Its protein is CASSLGAGGLNEQFF.